The clone carrying this T cell receptor (beta chain) showed up just a few times. What it binds is unknown. This table comes from immunoSEQ multiplex PCR, and its TCRdb copy is limited to in-frame clones, with some not included. Among about 30,000 clones listed, under 95% were seen once. The data originate from a study of neoadjuvant nivolumab and ipilimumab in lung cancer. Findings and caveats of the study: TCR receptors were sequenced in few samples. From pretherapy to surgery, tumor richness and clonality rose with dual therapy.

The CDR3 consists of 15 residues. CDR1 and CDR2 (germline): MNHEY, SVGAGI. Trimming pared 0 bases from V and 0 bases from J, leaving 8 bases between. Specimen: peripheral blood, collected after neoadjuvant nivolumab, alone or with ipilimumab, at or shortly before surgery. The sequence was obtained from an adult with non-small cell lung cancer. The chain is built from TRBV6-5 and TRBJ1-1, with D possibly TRBD1 on 5 matching bases. The CDR3: CASSYSWDLNTEAFF. The CDR3 DNA reads as TGTGCCAGCAGTTACTCGTGGGACTTGAACACTGAAGCTTTCTTT.